Sequencing of this T cell receptor beta chain was carried out in a study of T cell responses to AZD1222 COVID-19 vaccine. Study-level points and caveats: The donors showed a predominance of white British ancestry and of females, with possible underestimation of clonal diversity. Among spike-specific TCRs, nearly half reportedly target unmutated variant regions. Of the AZD1222 recipients, only five to seven were seropositive at baseline. Every sample of the repertoires postdated the peak T cell response.

Notes on this clone: No antigen is known for it.

Assay used: immunoSEQ multiplex PCR; TCRdb lists only in-frame clones, some missing. Altogether tens of thousands of clones are present, roughly nine tenths being singletons, with the ten largest covering 5.2%. V lost 2 bases, J lost 4 bases, and 11 bases stayed unmatched. CDR3 length: 17 residues. The germline V gene encodes CDR1 SGHTA and CDR2 FQGNSA. The input for sequencing was peripheral blood, taken on day 0 of AZD1222 vaccination. The clonotype was recovered from an adult in good health. The J gene is TRBJ2-7, the V gene TRBV7-2, with 10 bases lining up with TRBD2. The CDR3 reads CASSLRMVAGGFYEQYF. The CDR3 bases are TGTGCCAGCAGCTTAAGGATGGTAGCGGGGGGATTTTACGAGCAGTACTTC. The full variable domain, completed using reference TRBV7-2 and TRBJ2-7, is GAGVSQSPSNKVTEKGKDVELRCDPISGHTALYWYRQSLGQGLEFLIYFQGNSAPDKSGLPSDRFSAERTGGSVSTLTIQRTQQEDSAVYLCASSLRMVAGGFYEQYFGPGTRLTVT.